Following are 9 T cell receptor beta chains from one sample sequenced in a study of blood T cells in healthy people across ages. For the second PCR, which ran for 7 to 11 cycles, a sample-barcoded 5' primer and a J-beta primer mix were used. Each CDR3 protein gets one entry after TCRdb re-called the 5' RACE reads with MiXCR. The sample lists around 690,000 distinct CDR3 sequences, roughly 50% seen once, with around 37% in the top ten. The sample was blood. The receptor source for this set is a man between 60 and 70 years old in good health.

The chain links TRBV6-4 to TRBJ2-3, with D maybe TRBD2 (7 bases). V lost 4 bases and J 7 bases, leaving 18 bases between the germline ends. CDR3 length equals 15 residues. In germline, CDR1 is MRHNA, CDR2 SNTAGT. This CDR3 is CASSASGGARNTQYF. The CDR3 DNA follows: TGTGCCAGCAGTGCCTCTGGGGGGGCGCGAAATACGCAGTATTTT.

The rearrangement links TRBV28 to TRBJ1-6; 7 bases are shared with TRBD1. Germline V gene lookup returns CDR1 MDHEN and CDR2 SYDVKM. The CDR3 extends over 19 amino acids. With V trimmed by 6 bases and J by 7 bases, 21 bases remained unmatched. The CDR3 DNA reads TGTGCCAGCAGCCAGCCGGGACAGTGGGGGCGAAGCCTAAATTCACCCCTCCACTTT. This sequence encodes CASSQPGQWGRSLNSPLHF.

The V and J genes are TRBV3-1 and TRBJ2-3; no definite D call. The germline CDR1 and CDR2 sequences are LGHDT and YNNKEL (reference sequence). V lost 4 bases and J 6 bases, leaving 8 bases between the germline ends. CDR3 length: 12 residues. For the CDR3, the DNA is TGTGCCAGCAGCCGACCCCCCGATACGCAGTATTTT. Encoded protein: CASSRPPDTQYF.

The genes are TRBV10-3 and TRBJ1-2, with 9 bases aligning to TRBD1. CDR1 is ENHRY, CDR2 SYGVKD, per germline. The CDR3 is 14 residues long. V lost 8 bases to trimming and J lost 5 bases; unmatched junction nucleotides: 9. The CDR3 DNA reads TGTGCCATCGCCGGGCTCGACAGGGGGTATGGCTACACCTTC. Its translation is CAIAGLDRGYGYTF.

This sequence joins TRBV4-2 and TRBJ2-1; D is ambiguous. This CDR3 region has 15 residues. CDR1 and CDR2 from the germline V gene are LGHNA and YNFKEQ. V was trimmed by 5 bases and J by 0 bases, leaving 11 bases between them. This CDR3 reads CASSLQPSSYNEQFF. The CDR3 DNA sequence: TGTGCCAGCAGCTTACAGCCTAGCTCCTACAATGAGCAGTTCTTC.

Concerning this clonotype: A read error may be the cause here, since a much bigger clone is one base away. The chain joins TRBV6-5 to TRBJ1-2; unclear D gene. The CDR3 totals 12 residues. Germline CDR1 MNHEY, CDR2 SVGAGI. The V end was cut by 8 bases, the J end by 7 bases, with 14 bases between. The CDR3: CASLPPSGGYTF. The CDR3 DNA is TGTGCCAGCCTCCCCCCATCGGGTGGCTACACCTTC.

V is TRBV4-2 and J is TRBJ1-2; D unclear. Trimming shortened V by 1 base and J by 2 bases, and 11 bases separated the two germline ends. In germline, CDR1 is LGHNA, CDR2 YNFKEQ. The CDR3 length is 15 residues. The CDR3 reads CASSQAPGRNYGYTF. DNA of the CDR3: TGTGCCAGCAGCCAAGCCCCCGGCAGGAACTATGGCTACACCTTC.

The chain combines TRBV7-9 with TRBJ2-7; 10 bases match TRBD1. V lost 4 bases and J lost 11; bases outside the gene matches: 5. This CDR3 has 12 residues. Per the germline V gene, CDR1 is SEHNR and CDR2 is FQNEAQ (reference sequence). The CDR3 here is CASSYDRGRKYF. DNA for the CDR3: TGTGCCAGCAGCTACGACAGGGGGCGGAAGTACTTC.

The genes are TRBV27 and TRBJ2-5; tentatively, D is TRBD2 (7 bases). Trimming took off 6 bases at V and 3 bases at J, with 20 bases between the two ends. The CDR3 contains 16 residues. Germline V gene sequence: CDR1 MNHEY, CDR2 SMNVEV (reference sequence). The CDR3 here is CASRLTGGAGKETQYF. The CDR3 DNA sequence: TGTGCCAGCAGGTTAACTGGGGGGGCCGGGAAAGAGACCCAGTACTTC.